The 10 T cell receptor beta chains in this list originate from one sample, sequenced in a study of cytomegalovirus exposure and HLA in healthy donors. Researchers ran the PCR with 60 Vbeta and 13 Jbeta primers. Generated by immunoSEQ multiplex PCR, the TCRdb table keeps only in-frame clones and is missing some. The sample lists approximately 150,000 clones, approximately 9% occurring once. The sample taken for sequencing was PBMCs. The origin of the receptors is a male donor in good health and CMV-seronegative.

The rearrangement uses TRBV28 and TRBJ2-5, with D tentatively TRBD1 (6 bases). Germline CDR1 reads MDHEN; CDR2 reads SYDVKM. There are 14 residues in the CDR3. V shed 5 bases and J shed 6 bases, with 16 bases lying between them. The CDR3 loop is CASSPLGASKTQYF. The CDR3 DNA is TGTGCCAGCAGTCCCCTGGGGGCATCAAAGACCCAGTACTTC.

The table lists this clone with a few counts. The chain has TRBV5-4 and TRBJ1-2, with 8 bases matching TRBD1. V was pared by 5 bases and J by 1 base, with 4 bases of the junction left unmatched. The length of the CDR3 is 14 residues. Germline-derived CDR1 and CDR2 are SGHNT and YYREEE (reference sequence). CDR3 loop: CASSRDRNNYGYTF. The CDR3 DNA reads TGTGCCAGCAGTCGGGACAGGAATAACTATGGCTACACCTTC.

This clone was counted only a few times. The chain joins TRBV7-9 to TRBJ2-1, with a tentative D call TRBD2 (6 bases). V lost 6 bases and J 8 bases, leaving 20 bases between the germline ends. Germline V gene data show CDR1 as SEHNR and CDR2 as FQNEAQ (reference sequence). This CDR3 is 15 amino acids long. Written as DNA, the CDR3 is TGTGCCAGCAGTTTCTTAGGCCCGGGAGTCGATGAGCAGTTCTTC. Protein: CASSFLGPGVDEQFF. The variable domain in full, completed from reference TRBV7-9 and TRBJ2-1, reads DTGVSQNPRHKITKRGQNVTFRCDPISEHNRLYWYRQTLGQGPEFLTYFQNEAQLEKSRLLSDRFSAERPKGSFSTLEIQRTEQGDSAMYLCASSFLGPGVDEQFFGPGTRLTVL.

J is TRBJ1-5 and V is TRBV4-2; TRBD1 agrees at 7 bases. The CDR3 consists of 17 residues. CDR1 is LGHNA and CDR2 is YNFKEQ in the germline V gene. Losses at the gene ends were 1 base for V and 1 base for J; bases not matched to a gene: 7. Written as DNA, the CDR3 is TGTGCCAGCAGCCAAGTCCGACAGGGAATAAGCAATCAGCCCCAGCATTTT. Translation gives CASSQVRQGISNQPQHF.

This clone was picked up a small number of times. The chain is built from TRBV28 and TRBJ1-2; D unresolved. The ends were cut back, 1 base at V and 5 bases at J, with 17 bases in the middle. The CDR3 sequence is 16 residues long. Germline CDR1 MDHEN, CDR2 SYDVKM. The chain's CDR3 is CASSLSARGVGYGYTF. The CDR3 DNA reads TGTGCCAGCAGTTTATCGGCGCGGGGAGTGGGGTATGGCTACACCTTC.

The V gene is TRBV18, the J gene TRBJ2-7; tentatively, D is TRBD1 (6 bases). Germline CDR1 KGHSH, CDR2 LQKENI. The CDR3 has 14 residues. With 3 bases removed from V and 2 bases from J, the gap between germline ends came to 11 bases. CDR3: CASSPRQEAYEQYF. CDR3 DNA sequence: TGTGCCAGCTCACCTAGACAGGAGGCCTACGAGCAGTACTTC. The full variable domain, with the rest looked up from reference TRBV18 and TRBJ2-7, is NAGVMQNPRHLVRRRGQEARLRCSPMKGHSHVYWYRQLPEEGLKFMVYLQKENIIDESGMPKERFSAEFPKEGPSILRIQQVVRGDSAAYFCASSPRQEAYEQYFGPGTRLTVT.

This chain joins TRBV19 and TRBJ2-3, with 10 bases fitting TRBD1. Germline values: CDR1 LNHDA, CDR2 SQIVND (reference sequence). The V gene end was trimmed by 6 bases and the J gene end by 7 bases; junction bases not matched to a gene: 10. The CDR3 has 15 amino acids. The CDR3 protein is CASSQWTGGENTQYF. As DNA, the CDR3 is TGTGCCAGTAGCCAGTGGACAGGGGGGGAAAATACGCAGTATTTT.

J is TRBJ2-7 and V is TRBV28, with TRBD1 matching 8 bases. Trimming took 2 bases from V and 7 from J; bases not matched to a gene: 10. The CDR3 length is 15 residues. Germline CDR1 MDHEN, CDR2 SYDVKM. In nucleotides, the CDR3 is TGTGCCAGCAGTTTACTGCCAGGGGGCCTCGGGGAGCAGTACTTC. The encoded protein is CASSLLPGGLGEQYF.

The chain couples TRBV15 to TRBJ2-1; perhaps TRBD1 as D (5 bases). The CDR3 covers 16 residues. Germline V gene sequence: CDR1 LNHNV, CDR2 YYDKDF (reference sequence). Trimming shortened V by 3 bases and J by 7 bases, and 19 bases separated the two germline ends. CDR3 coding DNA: TGTGCCACCAGCAGCCCCCCAGGGAATTCTGGGAATGAGCAGTTCTTC. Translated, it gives CATSSPPGNSGNEQFF.

CDR3 in amino acids: CASSLVGTPGETQYF. The DNA of the CDR3 is TGTGCCAGCAGCTTAGTCGGGACACCTGGGGAGACCCAGTACTTC. The chain uses TRBV11-2 and TRBJ2-5; a possible D gene is TRBD1 (6 bases). V lost 1 base, J lost 5 bases, and 14 bases lay in between. Germline CDR1 reads SGHAT; CDR2 reads FQNNGV. CDR3 length: 15 residues.